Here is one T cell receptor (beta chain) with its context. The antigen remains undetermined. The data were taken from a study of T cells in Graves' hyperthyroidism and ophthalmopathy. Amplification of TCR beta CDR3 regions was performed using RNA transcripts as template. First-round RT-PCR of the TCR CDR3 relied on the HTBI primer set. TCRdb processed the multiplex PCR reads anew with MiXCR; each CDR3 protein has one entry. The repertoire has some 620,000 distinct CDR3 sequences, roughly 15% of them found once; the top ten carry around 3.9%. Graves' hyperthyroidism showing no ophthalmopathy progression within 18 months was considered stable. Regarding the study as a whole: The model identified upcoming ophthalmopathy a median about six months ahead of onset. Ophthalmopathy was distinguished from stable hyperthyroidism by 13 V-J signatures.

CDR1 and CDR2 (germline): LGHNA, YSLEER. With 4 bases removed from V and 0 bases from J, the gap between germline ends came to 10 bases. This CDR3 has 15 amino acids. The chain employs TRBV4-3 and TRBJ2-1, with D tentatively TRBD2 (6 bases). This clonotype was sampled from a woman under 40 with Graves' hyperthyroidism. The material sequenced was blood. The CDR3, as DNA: TGCGCCAGCAGCCCCCGGGAGAGCTCCTACAATGAGCAGTTCTTC. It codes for CASSPRESSYNEQFF.